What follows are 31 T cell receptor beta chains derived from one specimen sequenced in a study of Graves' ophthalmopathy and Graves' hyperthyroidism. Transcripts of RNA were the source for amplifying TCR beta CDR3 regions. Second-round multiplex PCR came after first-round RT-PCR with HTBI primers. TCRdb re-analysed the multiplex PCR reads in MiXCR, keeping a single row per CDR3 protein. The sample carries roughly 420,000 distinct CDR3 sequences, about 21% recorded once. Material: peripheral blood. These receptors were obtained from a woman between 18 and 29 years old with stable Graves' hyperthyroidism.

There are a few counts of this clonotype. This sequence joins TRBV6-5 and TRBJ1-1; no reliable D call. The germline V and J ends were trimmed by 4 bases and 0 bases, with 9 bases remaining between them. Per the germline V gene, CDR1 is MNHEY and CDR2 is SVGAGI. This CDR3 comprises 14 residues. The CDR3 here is CASSWGAMNTEAFF. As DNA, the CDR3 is TGTGCCAGCAGTTGGGGTGCCATGAACACTGAAGCTTTCTTT.

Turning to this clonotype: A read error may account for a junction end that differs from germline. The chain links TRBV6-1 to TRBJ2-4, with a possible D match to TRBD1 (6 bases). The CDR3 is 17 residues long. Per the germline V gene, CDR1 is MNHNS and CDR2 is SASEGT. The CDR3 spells CASSEGGPIGAKNIKYF. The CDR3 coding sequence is TGTGCCAGCAGTGAAGGGGGGCCCATAGGGGCCAAAAACATTAAGTACTTC.

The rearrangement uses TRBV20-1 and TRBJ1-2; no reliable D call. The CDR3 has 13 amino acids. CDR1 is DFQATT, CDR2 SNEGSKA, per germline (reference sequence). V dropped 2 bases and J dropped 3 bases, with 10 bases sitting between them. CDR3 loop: CSARLDGDYGYTF. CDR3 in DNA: TGCAGTGCTAGACTCGACGGGGACTATGGCTACACCTTC.

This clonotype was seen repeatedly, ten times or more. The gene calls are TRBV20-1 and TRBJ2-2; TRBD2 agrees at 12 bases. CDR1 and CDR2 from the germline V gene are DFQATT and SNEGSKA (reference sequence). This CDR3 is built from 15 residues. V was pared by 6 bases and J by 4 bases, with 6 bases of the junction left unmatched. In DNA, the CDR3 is TGCAGTGCCAGACTAGCGGGAGTCGGCACCGGGGAGCTGTTTTTT. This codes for CSARLAGVGTGELFF.

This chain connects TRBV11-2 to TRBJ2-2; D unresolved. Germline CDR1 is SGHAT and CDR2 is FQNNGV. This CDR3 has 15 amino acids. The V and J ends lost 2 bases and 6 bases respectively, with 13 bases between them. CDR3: CASSLFLIESGELFF. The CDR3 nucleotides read TGTGCCAGCAGCTTATTTCTCATAGAATCCGGGGAGCTGTTTTTT. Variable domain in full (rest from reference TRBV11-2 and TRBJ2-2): EAGVAQSPRYKIIEKRQSVAFWCNPISGHATLYWYQQILGQGPKLLIQFQNNGVVDDSQLPKDRFSAERLKGVDSTLKIQPAKLEDSAVYLCASSLFLIESGELFFGEGSRLTVL.

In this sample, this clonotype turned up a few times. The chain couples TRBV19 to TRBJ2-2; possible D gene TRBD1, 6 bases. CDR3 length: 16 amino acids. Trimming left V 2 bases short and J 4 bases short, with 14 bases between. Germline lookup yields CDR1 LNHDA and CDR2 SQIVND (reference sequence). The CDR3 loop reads CASSILYREVTGELFF. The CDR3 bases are TGTGCCAGTAGTATACTTTACAGGGAAGTCACCGGGGAGCTGTTTTTT.

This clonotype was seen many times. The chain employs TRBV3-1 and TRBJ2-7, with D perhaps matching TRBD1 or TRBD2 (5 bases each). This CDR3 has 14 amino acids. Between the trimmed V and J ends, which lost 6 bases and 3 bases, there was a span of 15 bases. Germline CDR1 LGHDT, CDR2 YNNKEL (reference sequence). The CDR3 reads CASSSAGTNYEQYF. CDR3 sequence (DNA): TGTGCCAGCAGTTCCGCAGGGACCAACTACGAGCAGTACTTC.

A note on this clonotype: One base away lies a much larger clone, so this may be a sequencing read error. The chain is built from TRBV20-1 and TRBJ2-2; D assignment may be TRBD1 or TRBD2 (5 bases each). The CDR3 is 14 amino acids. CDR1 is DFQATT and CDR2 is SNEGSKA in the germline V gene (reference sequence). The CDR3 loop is CSASAAVGTGELCF. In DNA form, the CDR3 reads TGCAGTGCTAGCGCCGCCGTAGGGACCGGGGAGCTGTGTTTT.

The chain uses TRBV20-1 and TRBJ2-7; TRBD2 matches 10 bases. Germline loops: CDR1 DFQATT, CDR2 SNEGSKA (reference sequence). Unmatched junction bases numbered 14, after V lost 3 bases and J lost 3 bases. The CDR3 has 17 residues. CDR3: CSARGGLAADLLYEQYV. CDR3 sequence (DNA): TGCAGTGCTAGGGGAGGACTAGCGGCCGACCTTCTCTACGAGCAGTACGTC.

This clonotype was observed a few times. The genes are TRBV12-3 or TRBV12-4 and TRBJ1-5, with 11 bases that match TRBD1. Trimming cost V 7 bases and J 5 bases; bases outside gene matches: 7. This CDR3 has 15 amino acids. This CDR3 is CASKGTGGSHQPQHF. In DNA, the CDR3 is TGTGCCAGCAAGGGGACAGGGGGTTCGCATCAGCCCCAGCATTTT.

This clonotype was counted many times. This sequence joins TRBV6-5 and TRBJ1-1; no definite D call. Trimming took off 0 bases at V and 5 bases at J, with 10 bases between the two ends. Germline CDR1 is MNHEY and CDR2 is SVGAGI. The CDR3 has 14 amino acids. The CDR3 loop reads CASSYSPQDTEAFF. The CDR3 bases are TGTGCCAGCAGTTACTCGCCGCAGGATACTGAAGCTTTCTTT.

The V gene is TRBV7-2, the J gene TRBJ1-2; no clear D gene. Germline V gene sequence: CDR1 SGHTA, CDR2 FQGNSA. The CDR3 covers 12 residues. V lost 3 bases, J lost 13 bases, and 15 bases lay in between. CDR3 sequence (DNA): TGTGCCAGCAGCTTGCACGGCTATGCGGTCACCTTC. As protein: CASSLHGYAVTF.

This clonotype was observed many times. The CDR3 DNA follows: TGTGCCTGGAGCCCCGGGGGGGGATCCTACGAGCAGTACTTC. It is translated as CAWSPGGGSYEQYF. The chain uses TRBV30 and TRBJ2-7, with TRBD2 identical over 8 bases. V lost 3 bases and J lost 1; bases outside the gene matches: 5. Germline-derived CDR1 and CDR2 are GTSNPN and SVGIG (reference sequence). The CDR3 length is 14 residues. Drawing the rest from reference TRBV30 and TRBJ2-7, the complete variable domain is SQTIHQWPATLVQPVGSPLSLECTVEGTSNPNLYWYRQAAGRGLQLLFYSVGIGQISSEVPQNLSASRPQDRQFILSSKKLLLSDSGFYLCAWSPGGGSYEQYFGPGTRLTVT.

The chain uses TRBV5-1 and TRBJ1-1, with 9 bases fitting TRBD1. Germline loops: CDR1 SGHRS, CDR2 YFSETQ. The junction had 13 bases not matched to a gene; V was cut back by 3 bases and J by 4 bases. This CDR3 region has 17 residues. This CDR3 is CASSWDRVGGYGTEAFF. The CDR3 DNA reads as TGCGCCAGCAGCTGGGACAGGGTCGGCGGGTATGGCACTGAAGCTTTCTTT.

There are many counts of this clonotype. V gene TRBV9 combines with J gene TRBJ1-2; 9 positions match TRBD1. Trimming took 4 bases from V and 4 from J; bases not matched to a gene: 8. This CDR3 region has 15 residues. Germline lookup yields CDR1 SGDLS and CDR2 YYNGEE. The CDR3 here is CASSLRTGEAYGYTF. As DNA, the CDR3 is TGTGCCAGCAGCCTTCGGACAGGGGAGGCCTATGGCTACACCTTC.

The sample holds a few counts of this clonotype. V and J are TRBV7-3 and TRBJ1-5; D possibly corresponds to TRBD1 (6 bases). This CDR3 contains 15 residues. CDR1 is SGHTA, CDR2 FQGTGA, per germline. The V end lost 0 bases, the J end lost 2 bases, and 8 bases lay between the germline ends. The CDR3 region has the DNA TGTGCCAGCAGCTTAACAGGGGGACGCAATCAGCCCCAGCATTTT. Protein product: CASSLTGGRNQPQHF.

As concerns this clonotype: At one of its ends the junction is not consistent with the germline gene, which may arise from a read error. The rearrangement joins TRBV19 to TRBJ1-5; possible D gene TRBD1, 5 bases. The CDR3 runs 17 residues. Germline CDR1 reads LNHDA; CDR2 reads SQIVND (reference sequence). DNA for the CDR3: TGTGCCAGTAGTATCCCCGGACTATCCCAGGGCAATCAGCCCCATCATTTT. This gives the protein CASSIPGLSQGNQPHHF.

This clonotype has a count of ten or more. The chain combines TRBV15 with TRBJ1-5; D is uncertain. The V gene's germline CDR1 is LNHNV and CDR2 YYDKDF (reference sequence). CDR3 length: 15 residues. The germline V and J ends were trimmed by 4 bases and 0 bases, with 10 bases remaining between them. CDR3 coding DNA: TGTGCCACCAGCACCTACAGCTATAGCAATCAGCCCCAGCATTTT. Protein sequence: CATSTYSYSNQPQHF.

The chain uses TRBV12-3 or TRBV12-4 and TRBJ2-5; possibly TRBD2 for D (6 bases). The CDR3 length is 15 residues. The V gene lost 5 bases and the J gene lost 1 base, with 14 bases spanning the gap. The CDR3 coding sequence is TGTGCCAGCAGTCCAAACCTAGCGACCCAAGAGACCCAGTACTTC. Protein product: CASSPNLATQETQYF.

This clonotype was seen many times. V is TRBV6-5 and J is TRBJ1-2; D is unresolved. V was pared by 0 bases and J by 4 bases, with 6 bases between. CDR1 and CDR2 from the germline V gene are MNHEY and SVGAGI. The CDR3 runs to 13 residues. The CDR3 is CASSYSDSYGYTF. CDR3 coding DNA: TGTGCCAGCAGTTACTCGGACTCCTATGGCTACACCTTC.

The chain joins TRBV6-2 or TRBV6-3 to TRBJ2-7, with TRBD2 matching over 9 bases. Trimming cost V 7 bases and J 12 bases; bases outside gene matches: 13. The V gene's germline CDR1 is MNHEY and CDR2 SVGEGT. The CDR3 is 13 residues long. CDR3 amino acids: CASTESGRSGRYF. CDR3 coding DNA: TGTGCCAGCACCGAAAGCGGGAGGTCCGGACGGTACTTC.

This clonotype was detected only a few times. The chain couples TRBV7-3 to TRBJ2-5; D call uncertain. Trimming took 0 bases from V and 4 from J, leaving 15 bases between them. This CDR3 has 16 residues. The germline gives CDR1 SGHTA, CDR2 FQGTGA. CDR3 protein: CASSLTNLGGPETQYF. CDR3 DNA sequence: TGTGCCAGCAGCTTAACGAATTTGGGCGGCCCAGAGACCCAGTACTTC.

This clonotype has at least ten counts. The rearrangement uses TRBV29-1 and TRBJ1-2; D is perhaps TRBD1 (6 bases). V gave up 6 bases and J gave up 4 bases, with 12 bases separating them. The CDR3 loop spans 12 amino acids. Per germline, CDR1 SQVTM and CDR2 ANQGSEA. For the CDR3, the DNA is TGCAGCGTAAACAGGGCATCCTATGGCTACACCTTC. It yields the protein CSVNRASYGYTF.

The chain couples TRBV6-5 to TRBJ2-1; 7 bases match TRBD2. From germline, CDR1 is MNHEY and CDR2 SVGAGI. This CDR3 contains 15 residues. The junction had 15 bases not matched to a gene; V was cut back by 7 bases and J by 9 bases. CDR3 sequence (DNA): TGTGCCAGCATTACCACGGGGGAGGGCCGAAGTGAGCAGTTCTTC. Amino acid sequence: CASITTGEGRSEQFF.

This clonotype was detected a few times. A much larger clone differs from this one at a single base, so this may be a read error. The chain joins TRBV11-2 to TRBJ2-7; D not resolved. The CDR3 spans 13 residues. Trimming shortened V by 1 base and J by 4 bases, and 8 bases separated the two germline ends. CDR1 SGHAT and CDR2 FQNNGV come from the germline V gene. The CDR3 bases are TGTGCCAGCAGCTTAGTTGTCGCGTACGAGCAGTACGTC. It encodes CASSLVVAYEQYV.

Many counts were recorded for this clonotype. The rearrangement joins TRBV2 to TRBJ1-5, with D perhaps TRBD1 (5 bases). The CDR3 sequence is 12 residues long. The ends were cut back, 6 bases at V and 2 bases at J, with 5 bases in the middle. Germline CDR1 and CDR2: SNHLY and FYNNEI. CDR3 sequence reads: CASRQGNQPQHF. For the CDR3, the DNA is TGTGCCAGCAGACAGGGCAATCAGCCCCAGCATTTT.

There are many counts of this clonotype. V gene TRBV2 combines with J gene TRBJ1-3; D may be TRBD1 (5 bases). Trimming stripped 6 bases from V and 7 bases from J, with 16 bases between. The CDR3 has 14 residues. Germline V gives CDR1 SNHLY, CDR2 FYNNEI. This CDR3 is CASSTGTNFNTIYF. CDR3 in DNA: TGTGCCAGCAGCACCGGGACGAACTTCAACACCATATATTTT.

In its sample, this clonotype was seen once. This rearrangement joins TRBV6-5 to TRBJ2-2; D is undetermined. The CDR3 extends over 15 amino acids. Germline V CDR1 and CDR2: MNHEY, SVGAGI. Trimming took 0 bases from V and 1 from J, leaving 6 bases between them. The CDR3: CASSYSPGNTGELFF. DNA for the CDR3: TGTGCCAGCAGTTACTCCCCAGGGAACACCGGGGAGCTGTTTTTT.

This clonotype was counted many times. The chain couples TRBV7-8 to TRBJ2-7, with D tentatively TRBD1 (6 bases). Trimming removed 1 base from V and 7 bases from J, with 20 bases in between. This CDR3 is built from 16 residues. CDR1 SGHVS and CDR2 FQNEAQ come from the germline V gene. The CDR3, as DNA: TGTGCCAGCAGCTTAGGAGGGGGAATCCCGGTTTGGGAGCAGTACTTC. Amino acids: CASSLGGGIPVWEQYF.

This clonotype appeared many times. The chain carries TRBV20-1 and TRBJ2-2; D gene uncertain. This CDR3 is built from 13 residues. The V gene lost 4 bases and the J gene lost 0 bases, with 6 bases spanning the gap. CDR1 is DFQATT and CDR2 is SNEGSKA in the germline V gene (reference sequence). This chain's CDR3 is CSATRTNTGELFF. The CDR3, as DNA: TGCAGTGCTACCCGTACGAACACCGGGGAGCTGTTTTTT.

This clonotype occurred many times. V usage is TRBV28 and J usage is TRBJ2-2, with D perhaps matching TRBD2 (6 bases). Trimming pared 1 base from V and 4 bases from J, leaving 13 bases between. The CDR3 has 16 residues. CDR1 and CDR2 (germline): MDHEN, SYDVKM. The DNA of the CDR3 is TGTGCCAGCAGTTTATTTCCCGGTAGCGGCACCGGGGAGCTGTTTTTT. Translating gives CASSLFPGSGTGELFF.